The TCR beta chain described here comes from a study of cytomegalovirus exposure and HLA in healthy donors. Concerning this clone itself: Its antigen is unknown.

CDR3 size: 13 residues. The trim removed 3 bases at V and 4 bases at J, leaving 3 bases unmatched. Germline lookup yields CDR1 SGHKS and CDR2 YYEKEE (reference sequence). The PCR contained 60 Vbeta and 13 Jbeta primers. The protocol was immunoSEQ multiplex PCR, while the TCRdb copy is restricted to in-frame clones and leaves out a portion. The data contain 80,000 or so clones, roughly 64% of them seen just once; the ten biggest clones take up 5.7%. General observations from the study: In an earlier analysis, productive rearrangement rates for most beta V segments clustered near 87% or 30%. TCR sequences were mostly rare, though some public TCRs occurred in many donors.

Sequenced input: PBMCs. The clonotype comes from a man aged 25-40 years in good health and CMV-seropositive. The V call is TRBV5-5, the J call TRBJ2-5; TRBD1 matches at 7 bases. DNA for the CDR3: TGTGCCAGCAGCTCACCAGGGGGAGAGACCCAGTACTTC. This translates into CASSSPGGETQYF.